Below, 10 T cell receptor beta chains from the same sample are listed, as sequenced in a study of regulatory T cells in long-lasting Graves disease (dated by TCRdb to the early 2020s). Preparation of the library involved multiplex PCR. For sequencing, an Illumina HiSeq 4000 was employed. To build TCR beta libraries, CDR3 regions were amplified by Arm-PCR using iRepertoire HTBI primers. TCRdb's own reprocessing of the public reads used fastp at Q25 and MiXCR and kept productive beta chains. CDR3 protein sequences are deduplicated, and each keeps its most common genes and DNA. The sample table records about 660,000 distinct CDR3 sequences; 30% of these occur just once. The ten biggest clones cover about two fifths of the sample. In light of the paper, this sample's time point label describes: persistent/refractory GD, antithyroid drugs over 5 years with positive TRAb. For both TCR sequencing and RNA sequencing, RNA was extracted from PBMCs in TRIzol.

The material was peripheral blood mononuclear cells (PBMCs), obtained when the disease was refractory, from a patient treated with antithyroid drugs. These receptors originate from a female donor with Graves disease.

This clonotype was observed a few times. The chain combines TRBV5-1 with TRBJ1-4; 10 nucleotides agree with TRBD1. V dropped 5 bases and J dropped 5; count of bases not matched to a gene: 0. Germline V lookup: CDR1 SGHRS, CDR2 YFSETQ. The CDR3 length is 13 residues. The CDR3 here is CASRGQGNEKLFF. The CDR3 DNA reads TGCGCCAGCAGGGGACAGGGGAATGAAAAACTGTTTTTT.

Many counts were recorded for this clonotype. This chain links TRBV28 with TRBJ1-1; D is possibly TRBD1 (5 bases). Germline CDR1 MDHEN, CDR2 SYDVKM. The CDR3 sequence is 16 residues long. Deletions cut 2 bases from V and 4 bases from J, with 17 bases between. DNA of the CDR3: TGTGCCAGCAGTTTACCCTCCGGGACCGCGGGCACTGAAGCTTTCTTT. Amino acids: CASSLPSGTAGTEAFF.

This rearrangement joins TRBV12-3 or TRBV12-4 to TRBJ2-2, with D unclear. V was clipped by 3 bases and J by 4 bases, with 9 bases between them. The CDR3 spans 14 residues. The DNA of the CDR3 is TGTGCCAGCAGTTTTCTAGTGGGCACCGGGGAGCTGTTTTTT. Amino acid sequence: CASSFLVGTGELFF.

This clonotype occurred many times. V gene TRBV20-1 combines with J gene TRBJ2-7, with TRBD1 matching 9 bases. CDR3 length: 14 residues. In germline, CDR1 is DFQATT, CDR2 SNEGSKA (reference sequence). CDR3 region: CSAPAGQGRDEQYF. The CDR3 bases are TGCAGCGCTCCGGCGGGACAGGGTAGGGACGAGCAGTACTTC.

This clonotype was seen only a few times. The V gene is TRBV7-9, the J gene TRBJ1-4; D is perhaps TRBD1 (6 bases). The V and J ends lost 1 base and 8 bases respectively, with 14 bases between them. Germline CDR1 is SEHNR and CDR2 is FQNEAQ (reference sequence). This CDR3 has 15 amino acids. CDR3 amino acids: CASSLVTGGGEKLFF. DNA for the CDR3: TGTGCCAGCAGCTTAGTCACCGGGGGCGGCGAAAAACTGTTTTTT.

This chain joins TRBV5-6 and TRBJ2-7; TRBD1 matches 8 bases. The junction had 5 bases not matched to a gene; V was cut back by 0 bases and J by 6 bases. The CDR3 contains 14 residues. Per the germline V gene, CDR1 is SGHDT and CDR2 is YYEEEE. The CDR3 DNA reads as TGTGCCAGCAGCTTGGGGACAGGGTCCGTCGAGCAGTACTTC. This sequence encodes CASSLGTGSVEQYF. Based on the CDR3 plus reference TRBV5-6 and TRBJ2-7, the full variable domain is DAGVTQSPTHLIKTRGQQVTLRCSPKSGHDTVSWYQQALGQGPQFIFQYYEEEERQRGNFPDRFSGHQFPNYSSELNVNALLLGDSALYLCASSLGTGSVEQYFGPGTRLTVT.

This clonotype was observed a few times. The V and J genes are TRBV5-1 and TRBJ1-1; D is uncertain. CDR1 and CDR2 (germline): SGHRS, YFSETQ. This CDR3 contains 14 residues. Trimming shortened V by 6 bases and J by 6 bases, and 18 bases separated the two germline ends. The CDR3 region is CASTASEARAEAFF. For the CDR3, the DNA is TGCGCCAGCACCGCAAGTGAGGCGCGGGCTGAAGCTTTCTTT.

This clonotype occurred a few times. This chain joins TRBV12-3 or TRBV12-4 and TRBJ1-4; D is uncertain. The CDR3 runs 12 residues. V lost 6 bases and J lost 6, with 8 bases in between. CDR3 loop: CASRLLDEKLFF. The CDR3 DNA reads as TGTGCCAGCAGGTTACTGGATGAAAAACTGTTTTTT.

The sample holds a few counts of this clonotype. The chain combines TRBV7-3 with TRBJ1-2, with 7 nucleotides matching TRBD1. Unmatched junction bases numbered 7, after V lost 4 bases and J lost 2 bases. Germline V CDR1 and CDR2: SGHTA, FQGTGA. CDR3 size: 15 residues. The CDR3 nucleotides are TGTGCCAGCAGCTCGCATGGGACAGAAAACTATGGCTACACCTTC. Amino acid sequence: CASSSHGTENYGYTF.

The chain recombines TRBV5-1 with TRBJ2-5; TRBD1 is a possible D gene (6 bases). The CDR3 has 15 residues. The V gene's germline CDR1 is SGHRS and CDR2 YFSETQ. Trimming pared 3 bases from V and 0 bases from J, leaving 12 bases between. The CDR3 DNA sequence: TGCGCCAGCAGCTCTGGACAGCTCGACCAAGAGACCCAGTACTTC. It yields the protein CASSSGQLDQETQYF.